Below are 23 T cell receptor beta chains sequenced from a single sample in a study of shared clonotypes between healthy human individuals. Some clones are missing from TCRdb's copy, which holds only in-frame ones; the method was immunoSEQ multiplex PCR. The table includes over 950,000 clones, roughly 80% detected once. Sequencing was carried out using memory CD4+ T cells from PBMCs. Stated subset: CD45RA-negative fraction. The source of these receptors is a man between 18 and 29 years old in good health. Some clones in this sample may be carry-over from other donors' samples.

With regard to this clone: This clone may be a read error of a much larger clone one base away. DNA for the CDR3: TGTGCCAGCAGCTCACAGGGGAACACTGAAGCTTTCTTT. Protein sequence: CASSSQGNTEAFF. The chain is built from TRBV11-1 and TRBJ1-1; possible D gene TRBD1, 6 bases. This CDR3 is built from 13 residues. Per germline, CDR1 SGHAT and CDR2 FQDESV (reference sequence). V was cut by 4 bases and J by 1 base, with 7 bases left in between.

The chain uses TRBV28 and TRBJ2-7; 8 bases are a match to TRBD1. From germline, CDR1 is MDHEN and CDR2 SYDVKM. The ends lost 10 bases at V and 5 bases at J; junction bases unmatched: 16. The CDR3 is 15 amino acids. The CDR3 here is CATRETGTGPHEQYF. CDR3 coding DNA: TGTGCCACCCGCGAGACGGGGACAGGTCCCCACGAGCAGTACTTC.

This rearrangement joins TRBV19 to TRBJ2-7; TRBD1 matches at 9 bases. The CDR3 is made up of 15 amino acids. The V gene's germline CDR1 is LNHDA and CDR2 SQIVND (reference sequence). J gave up 3 bases and V 7 bases, and 10 bases lay outside the gene matches. In DNA, the CDR3 is TGTGCCAGTACCAGAAAACAGGGGGCTCTCTACGAGCAGTACTTC. Translated: CASTRKQGALYEQYF.

The genes are TRBV20-1 and TRBJ1-2; D call uncertain. The germline CDR1 and CDR2 sequences are DFQATT and SNEGSKA (reference sequence). Trimming took 6 bases from V and 6 from J, leaving 11 bases between them. CDR3 size: 11 residues. The CDR3 coding sequence is TGCAGTGCCCACGCCCATGATGGCTACACCTTC. Translated: CSAHAHDGYTF.

This chain joins TRBV28 and TRBJ2-7, with D hard to call. The CDR3 has 12 residues. CDR1 is MDHEN and CDR2 is SYDVKM in the germline V gene. Trimming took off 8 bases at V and 3 bases at J, with 11 bases between the two ends. CDR3 sequence (DNA): TGTGCCAGCTCGTGGGCGGACTACGAGCAGTACTTC. Translation: CASSWADYEQYF.

This clone was recorded a few times. The V call is TRBV20-1, the J call TRBJ1-2, with D hard to call. The CDR3 length is 11 residues. Deletions cut 2 bases from V and 7 bases from J, with 8 bases between. Germline values: CDR1 DFQATT, CDR2 SNEGSKA (reference sequence). CDR3 sequence (DNA): TGCAGTGCTAGACGGCTGGGTGGCTACACCTTC. As protein: CSARRLGGYTF.

The chain carries TRBV5-5 and TRBJ2-7; TRBD2 matches 7 bases. Germline V gives CDR1 SGHKS, CDR2 YYEKEE (reference sequence). The CDR3 spans 14 residues. The junction had 4 bases not matched to a gene; V was cut back by 1 base and J by 3 bases. The CDR3 nucleotides are TGTGCCAGCAGCTTGTGGCTAGCGGTCTACGAGCAGTACTTC. Translated: CASSLWLAVYEQYF.

The chain is built from TRBV7-9 and TRBJ1-5; D not resolved. The germline gives CDR1 SEHNR, CDR2 FQNEAQ (reference sequence). The CDR3 covers 13 residues. Between the trimmed V and J ends, which lost 7 bases and 6 bases, there was a span of 13 bases. The CDR3 bases are TGTGCCAGCACCCGGTACTCCGGTCAGCCCCAGCATTTT. Its protein product is CASTRYSGQPQHF.

A few counts support this clone. DNA of the CDR3: TGTGCCAGTCGGTATACACGGAACACCGGGGAGCTGTTTTTT. Translating gives CASRYTRNTGELFF. The chain combines TRBV19 with TRBJ2-2; D is undetermined. The CDR3 sequence is 14 residues long. V was pared by 8 bases and J by 1 base, with 11 bases between. The germline CDR1 and CDR2 sequences are LNHDA and SQIVND (reference sequence).

The chain employs TRBV4-1 and TRBJ2-5; no clear D. The CDR3 runs to 14 residues. V lost 1 base, J lost 5 bases, and 11 bases lay in between. Germline lookup yields CDR1 MGHRA and CDR2 YSYEKL. CDR3 coding DNA: TGCGCCAGCAGCCAAGCGACCCCTCGGGAGACCCAGTACTTC. Protein product: CASSQATPRETQYF.

The genes are TRBV11-3 and TRBJ2-1, with 15 positions matching TRBD2. CDR1 and CDR2 (germline): SGHNT, YENEEA. Unmatched junction bases numbered 7, after V lost 5 bases and J lost 8 bases. The CDR3 is 16 amino acids. CDR3 protein: CASSLGLAGGFDEQFF. The CDR3 nucleotides are TGTGCCAGCAGCCTAGGACTAGCGGGAGGGTTCGATGAGCAGTTCTTC.

This clone was seen more than once but under ten times. This sequence joins TRBV5-1 and TRBJ1-1, with D unclear. Trimming pared 0 bases from V and 6 bases from J, leaving 12 bases between. The CDR3 spans 14 residues. The germline gives CDR1 SGHRS, CDR2 YFSETQ. The CDR3 nucleotides read TGCGCCAGCAGCTTGGGGACCGCGAGTCCTGAAGCTTTCTTT. Translation gives CASSLGTASPEAFF.

This rearrangement joins TRBV6-5 to TRBJ2-7; no clear D. CDR1 and CDR2 from the germline V gene are MNHEY and SVGAGI. V lost 5 bases and J 4 bases, leaving 6 bases between the germline ends. The CDR3 contains 11 residues. CDR3 nucleotides: TGTGCCAGCAGTGGACCGTACGAGCAGTACTTC. Its protein product is CASSGPYEQYF.

The rearrangement uses TRBV9 and TRBJ1-5; no clear D gene. CDR1 and CDR2 from the germline V gene are SGDLS and YYNGEE. The V and J ends lost 5 bases and 5 bases respectively, with 8 bases between them. This CDR3 has 12 amino acids. The CDR3 loop is CASSPGDQPQHF. In DNA, the CDR3 is TGTGCCAGCAGTCCCGGAGATCAGCCCCAGCATTTT.

The V call is TRBV28, the J call TRBJ2-4; D perhaps matches TRBD1 (6 bases). Germline CDR1 and CDR2: MDHEN and SYDVKM. This CDR3 region has 15 residues. V lost 4 bases to trimming and J lost 3 bases, with 13 bases between them. Here the CDR3 DNA reads TGTGCCAGCAGTTATTCAGGGGCGGGCAAAAACATTCAGTACTTC. It encodes CASSYSGAGKNIQYF.

This clone was recorded only once. The chain is built from TRBV7-2 and TRBJ2-7, with a possible D match to TRBD2 (7 bases). V gave up 2 bases and J gave up 5 bases, with 16 bases separating them. Germline V gene sequence: CDR1 SGHTA, CDR2 FQGNSA. CDR3 length equals 15 residues. In nucleotides, the CDR3 is TGTGCCAGCAGCTTAAGGGGGAGGGCCGTCGACGAGCAGTACTTC. Translated, it gives CASSLRGRAVDEQYF. The full variable domain, rest sourced from reference TRBV7-2 and TRBJ2-7, is GAGVSQSPSNKVTEKGKDVELRCDPISGHTALYWYRQSLGQGLEFLIYFQGNSAPDKSGLPSDRFSAERTGGSVSTLTIQRTQQEDSAVYLCASSLRGRAVDEQYFGPGTRLTVT.

The chain employs TRBV4-1 and TRBJ2-1; D gene ambiguous. The germline V gene has CDR1 MGHRA and CDR2 YSYEKL. The germline V and J ends were trimmed by 0 bases and 9 bases, with 6 bases remaining between them. The CDR3 runs to 12 residues. CDR3 residues: CASSQDIGEQFF. DNA of the CDR3: TGCGCCAGCAGCCAAGACATCGGTGAGCAGTTCTTC.

This chain uses TRBV2 with TRBJ2-7; no reliable D call. There are 13 residues in the CDR3. The V gene's germline CDR1 is SNHLY and CDR2 FYNNEI. The V gene lost 4 bases and the J gene lost 7 bases, with 14 bases spanning the gap. CDR3 coding DNA: TGTGCCAGCAGTGTACAAGGAGATGGGGAGCAGTACTTC. Residues: CASSVQGDGEQYF.

The chain recombines TRBV27 with TRBJ1-1; 7 nucleotides match TRBD1. The V and J ends lost 6 bases and 2 bases, in that order; junction bases with no gene match: 6. Germline values: CDR1 MNHEY, CDR2 SMNVEV (reference sequence). The CDR3 extends over 14 amino acids. The CDR3 DNA is TGTGCCAGCAGCCGGACAGGTCTTAACACTGAAGCTTTCTTT. Protein sequence: CASSRTGLNTEAFF.

This chain joins TRBV7-2 and TRBJ2-1, with D tentatively TRBD2 (6 bases). V was cut by 5 bases and J by 5 bases, with 16 bases left in between. The germline V gene has CDR1 SGHTA and CDR2 FQGNSA. The CDR3 is 15 amino acids. The CDR3 sequence: CASSAPGTSNNEQFF. The CDR3, as DNA: TGTGCCAGCAGCGCCCCCGGGACTTCCAACAATGAGCAGTTCTTC.

V gene TRBV5-4 combines with J gene TRBJ1-2; no definite D call. The germline V and J ends were trimmed by 0 bases and 8 bases, with 11 bases remaining between them. Germline loops: CDR1 SGHNT, CDR2 YYREEE (reference sequence). CDR3 length equals 13 residues. CDR3 coding DNA: TGTGCCAGCAGCTTGGTGGCAGCCGGGGGCTACACCTTC. Translation: CASSLVAAGGYTF.

The rearrangement links TRBV5-1 to TRBJ1-1; no reliable D call. Per germline, CDR1 SGHRS and CDR2 YFSETQ. The ends were cut back, 0 bases at V and 4 bases at J, with 13 bases in the middle. The CDR3 is 15 residues long. The CDR3, as DNA: TGCGCCAGCAGCTTGGTCACGCTGGCCGGCACTGAAGCTTTCTTT. Protein product: CASSLVTLAGTEAFF.

The rearrangement links TRBV11-2 to TRBJ2-1; D not certain. Germline loops: CDR1 SGHAT, CDR2 FQNNGV. Trimming stripped 3 bases from V and 10 bases from J, with 19 bases between. The CDR3 has 15 amino acids. The CDR3 bases are TGTGCCAGCAGCTTCAGATTACCCGCCCACGCGGAGCAGTTCTTC. Encoded protein: CASSFRLPAHAEQFF.